These 6 T cell receptor beta chains were all obtained from the same sample, sequenced in a study of blood T cell repertoires in COVID-19. Libraries were prepared by immunoSEQ multiplex PCR; TCRdb keeps only in-frame clonotypes and omits some of them. Of 55,000 to 65,000 clones listed, 75% to 95% are singletons. The source material was peripheral blood. Source of these receptors: a man aged 60 to 69 with acute or convalescent COVID-19.

The rearrangement uses TRBV9 and TRBJ2-1; 7 bases align to TRBD1. The J segment lost 10 bases and the V segment lost 4 bases, leaving 11 bases of the junction unmatched. The germline CDR1 and CDR2 sequences are SGDLS and YYNGEE. CDR3 length: 14 residues. The CDR3, as DNA: TGTGCCAGCAGCTCTTCCGGGACAGAGAGAGAGCAGTTCTTC. Translated: CASSSSGTEREQFF.

The V gene is TRBV19, the J gene TRBJ2-3; 7 positions match TRBD1. The CDR3 is 15 residues long. Germline CDR1 is LNHDA and CDR2 is SQIVND (reference sequence). V dropped 5 bases and J dropped 2; count of bases not matched to a gene: 7. In nucleotides, the CDR3 is TGTGCCAGTAGTCCGTGGGGGACAGACACAGATACGCAGTATTTT. Translated: CASSPWGTDTDTQYF.

J is TRBJ2-1 and V is TRBV19; a possible D gene is TRBD2 (6 bases). The CDR3 runs to 16 residues. Trimming removed 6 bases from V and 2 bases from J, with 17 bases in between. Germline V CDR1 and CDR2: LNHDA, SQIVND (reference sequence). CDR3 sequence reads: CASSSRTWGAYNEQFF. CDR3 coding DNA: TGTGCCAGTAGCTCCCGGACTTGGGGGGCCTACAATGAGCAGTTCTTC.

J is TRBJ1-2 and V is TRBV11-1; possible D gene TRBD1, 5 bases. CDR3 length equals 15 residues. Germline V gene lookup returns CDR1 SGHAT and CDR2 FQDESV (reference sequence). Deletions cut 5 bases from V and 7 bases from J, with 20 bases between. The CDR3 nucleotides are TGTGCCAGCAGCCTACGGGGGGGTTCTCCATTTGGCTACACCTTC. Residues: CASSLRGGSPFGYTF.

The chain links TRBV12-5 to TRBJ2-3; weak D call: TRBD2 (6 bases). Trimming cost V 9 bases and J 0 bases, with 34 bases left between them. This CDR3 is 21 amino acids long. From germline, CDR1 is LGHNT and CDR2 FRNRAP. CDR3 loop: CASNPSRDSPYPILSTDTQYF. DNA for the CDR3: TGTGCTAGCAATCCGTCTAGGGACTCCCCCTATCCAATACTTAGCACAGATACGCAGTATTTT.

The chain employs TRBV6-5 and TRBJ2-1; the match to TRBD2 covers 8 bases. The ends lost 0 bases at V and 4 bases at J; junction bases unmatched: 5. CDR3 size: 16 residues. CDR1 is MNHEY and CDR2 is SVGAGI in the germline V gene. This chain's CDR3 is CASSYSALAAYNEQFF. The CDR3 bases are TGTGCCAGCAGTTACTCGGCACTAGCGGCTTACAATGAGCAGTTCTTC.